This TCR beta chain derives from a study of PD-1 blockade in mismatch repair-deficient tumors. Trimming took 6 bases from V and 4 from J, leaving 15 bases between them. The CDR3 loop spans 14 amino acids. From germline, CDR1 is MDHEN and CDR2 SYDVKM. Only in-frame clones appear in the TCRdb table, and some are missing; sequencing was by immunoSEQ multiplex PCR. The sample holds approximately 16,000 clones, approximately 87% seen once. All patients were mismatch repair deficient, assessed by either PCR or immunohistochemistry. Sequenced material: PBMCs, taken roughly 23 weeks after starting pembrolizumab. The V gene is TRBV28, the J gene TRBJ1-1; D is unclear. The sequence was collected from an adult with mismatch repair-deficient cancer. CDR3 in amino acids: CASRVPGLTTEAFF. In DNA, the CDR3 is TGTGCCAGCAGAGTTCCAGGCCTAACCACTGAAGCTTTCTTT.